This TCR beta chain was identified during a study of memory B cells and T cells in multiple sclerosis. Repertoires were generated with immunoSEQ multiplex PCR, while TCRdb's copy carries only in-frame clones and drops some. The sample has about 32,000 clones; 86% are singletons. Concerning this clone itself: Antigen unknown.

The V end lost 4 bases, the J end lost 10 bases, and 14 bases lay between the germline ends. The CDR3 extends over 13 amino acids. Germline V gives CDR1 MNHNS, CDR2 SASEGT. CFSE-dim autoproliferating and CFSE-high non-proliferating T cells from unstimulated culture were sequenced separately. Replicate wells were pooled after six to eight days of stimulus-free culture of 5x10^7 CFSE-labeled PBMCs. CFSE at about 0.5 uM labeled the PBMCs, which were then cultured unstimulated. The V gene is TRBV6-1, the J gene TRBJ2-1, with D perhaps matching TRBD1 (6 bases). The sequence came from a human donor with multiple sclerosis. Sequencing input: PBMCs from blood kept in culture. The CDR3 coding sequence is TGTGCCAGCAGTGTACCCTGGACAGACGAGCAGTTCTTC. It specifies CASSVPWTDEQFF.